This is a list of T cell receptor beta chains from one sample in a study of persistence of HIV-infected CD4 T cells. These receptors have no known antigen. The repertoire was sequenced with immunoSEQ multiplex PCR; TCRdb's copy has only in-frame clones and lacks some. The sample lists around 32,000 clones; approximately 70% were seen once. The sequencing used CD4+ T cells sorted from PBMCs after roughly 18-hour stimulation, collected from a patient who received antiretroviral therapy. These receptors were collected from an adult man with HIV who was CMV-seropositive. Each CDR3 is given with its conserved first and last residue. The D gene is left open where the match is weak. Expanded clones are given a class, and other clones once, few, many or no size at all.

TRBV5-1	TRBJ1-2	NA	TRBD1	CASSLGPGQGAGGYTF	TGCGCCAGCAGCTTGGGACCGGGACAGGGGGCGGGCGGCTACACCTTC
TRBV7-3	TRBJ1-6	NA	NA	CASSLIGGRDNSPLHF	TGTGCCAGCAGCTTAATCGGGGGGCGCGATAATTCACCCCTCCACTTT
TRBV9	TRBJ2-3	NA	NA	CASSPQGYSTDTQYF	TGTGCCAGCAGCCCCCAGGGGTATAGCACAGATACGCAGTATTTT
TRBV7-2	TRBJ1-2	NA	NA	CASSLVGKAGYTF	TGTGCCAGCAGCTTAGTAGGAAAGGCGGGCTACACCTTC
TRBV28	TRBJ1-5	NA	NA	CASRRKADYSNQPQHF	TGTGCCAGCCGGAGGAAGGCCGATTATAGCAATCAGCCCCAGCATTTT
TRBV19	TRBJ2-1	few	TRBD1	CASSIADREQFF	TGTGCCAGTAGTATCGCGGACAGGGAGCAGTTCTTC
TRBV14	TRBJ1-6	NA	NA	CASSQGGILNSPLHF	TGTGCCAGCAGCCAAGGGGGCATTTTAAATTCACCCCTCCACTTT
TRBV7-9	TRBJ2-4	NA	NA	CASSTTAIAKNIQYF	TGTGCCAGCAGCACGACAGCTATAGCCAAAAACATTCAGTACTTC
TRBV29-1	TRBJ2-7	once	NA	CSVEVQTYEQYF	TGCAGCGTTGAGGTTCAAACCTACGAGCAGTACTTC
TRBV9	TRBJ2-3	NA	TRBD2	CASSASGGAKDTQYF	TGTGCCAGCAGCGCTAGCGGGGGGGCTAAAGATACGCAGTATTTT
TRBV28	TRBJ2-1	NA	TRBD1	CASSAQDRGRNEQFF	TGTGCCAGCAGTGCCCAGGACAGGGGGCGTAATGAGCAGTTCTTC
TRBV12-3/TRBV12-4	TRBJ1-1	once	NA	CASSFVSGEAFF	TGTGCCAGCAGTTTTGTTTCAGGTGAAGCTTTCTTT
TRBV28	TRBJ1-2	NA	NA	CASGPPRGSRGYTF	TGTGCCAGCGGACCCCCAAGGGGCTCGAGAGGCTACACCTTC
TRBV5-1	TRBJ1-4	NA	NA	CASSFVPAPTRGRNEKLFF	TGCGCCAGCAGCTTTGTGCCGGCTCCCACAAGGGGTAGGAATGAAAAACTGTTTTTT
TRBV6-6	TRBJ2-3	NA	TRBD2	CASSPTSGGVFSTDTQYF	TGTGCCAGCAGTCCTACTAGCGGGGGTGTTTTTAGCACAGATACGCAGTATTTT
TRBV15	TRBJ2-7	NA	TRBD1	CATSRSAGGSYEQYF	TGTGCCACCAGCAGATCGGCAGGGGGCTCCTACGAGCAGTACTTC
TRBV15	TRBJ2-2	few	NA	CATSRDRQSGELFF	TGTGCCACCAGCAGGGACAGACAGTCCGGGGAGCTGTTTTTT
TRBV6-2/TRBV6-3	TRBJ2-7	NA	NA	CASSYSLKEASSYEQYF	TGTGCCAGCAGTTACTCCCTCAAGGAAGCCTCCTCCTACGAGCAGTACTTC
TRBV3-1/TRBV3-2	TRBJ1-1	NA	NA	CASSPSGGGAEAFF	TGTGCCAGCAGCCCCTCGGGGGGAGGGGCTGAAGCTTTCTTT
TRBV7-3	TRBJ1-1	NA	NA	CASSERPNTEAFF	TGTGCCAGCAGCGAGCGACCGAACACTGAAGCTTTCTTT
TRBV6-5	TRBJ2-7	NA	TRBD1	CASSYGTGLTYEQYF	TGTGCCAGCAGTTACGGGACAGGGTTAACCTACGAGCAGTACTTC
TRBV7-3	TRBJ2-1	NA	NA	CASGYPTSGEQFF	TGTGCCAGTGGTTACCCTACCTCGGGGGAGCAGTTCTTC
TRBV3-1/TRBV3-2	TRBJ2-3	NA	TRBD1	CASSHGTGLNTDTQYF	TGTGCCAGCAGCCACGGGACAGGCCTAAACACAGATACGCAGTATTTT
TRBV6-4	TRBJ2-2	NA	TRBD2	CASSALTSGGETGELFF	TGTGCCAGCAGTGCCCTAACTAGCGGGGGGGAGACCGGGGAGCTGTTTTTT
TRBV18	TRBJ2-6	NA	NA	CASSPPPLGANVLTF	TGTGCCAGCTCACCACCGCCACTCGGGGCCAACGTCCTGACTTTC
TRBV27	TRBJ1-2	NA	NA	CASSRTDYYGYTF	TGTGCCAGCAGCCGGACAGACTACTATGGCTACACCTTC